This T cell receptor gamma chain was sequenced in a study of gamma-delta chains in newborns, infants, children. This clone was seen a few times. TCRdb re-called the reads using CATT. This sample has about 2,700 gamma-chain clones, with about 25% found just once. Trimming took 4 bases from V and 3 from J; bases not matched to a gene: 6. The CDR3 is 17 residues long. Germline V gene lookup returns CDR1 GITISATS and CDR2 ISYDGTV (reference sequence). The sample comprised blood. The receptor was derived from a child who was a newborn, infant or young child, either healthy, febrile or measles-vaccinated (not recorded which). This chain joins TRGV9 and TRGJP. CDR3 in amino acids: CALWDDLQELGKKIKVF. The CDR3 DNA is TGTGCCTTGTGGGACGACCTGCAAGAGTTGGGCAAAAAAATCAAGGTATTT.